The sequence of this T cell receptor (beta chain) was determined in a study of shared clonotypes between healthy human individuals. General observations from the study: Some naive CD4 clonotypes, roughly 5%, turned up in common across a handful of donors.

Germline V gene data show CDR1 as MGHRA and CDR2 as YSYEKL. This CDR3 has 13 amino acids. V lost 2 bases to trimming and J lost 7 bases, with 12 bases between them. Naive CD8 cells were CD45RO-negative, positively selected for CCR7, excluding terminally differentiated effector memory CD45RA+ cells. Sequenced by immunoSEQ multiplex PCR; TCRdb stores in-frame clones only, minus some. The sample yields hundreds of thousands of clones, roughly 96% seen once. About this clone itself: Its antigen is undetermined.

The chain uses TRBV4-1 and TRBJ2-7, with D unclear. The sample consisted of naive CD8+ T cells sorted from blood. This clonotype originated in a woman aged 25 to 39 in good health. The chain's CDR3 is CASSQYDPAEQYF. The DNA of the CDR3 is TGCGCCAGCAGCCAATACGACCCGGCTGAGCAGTACTTC.